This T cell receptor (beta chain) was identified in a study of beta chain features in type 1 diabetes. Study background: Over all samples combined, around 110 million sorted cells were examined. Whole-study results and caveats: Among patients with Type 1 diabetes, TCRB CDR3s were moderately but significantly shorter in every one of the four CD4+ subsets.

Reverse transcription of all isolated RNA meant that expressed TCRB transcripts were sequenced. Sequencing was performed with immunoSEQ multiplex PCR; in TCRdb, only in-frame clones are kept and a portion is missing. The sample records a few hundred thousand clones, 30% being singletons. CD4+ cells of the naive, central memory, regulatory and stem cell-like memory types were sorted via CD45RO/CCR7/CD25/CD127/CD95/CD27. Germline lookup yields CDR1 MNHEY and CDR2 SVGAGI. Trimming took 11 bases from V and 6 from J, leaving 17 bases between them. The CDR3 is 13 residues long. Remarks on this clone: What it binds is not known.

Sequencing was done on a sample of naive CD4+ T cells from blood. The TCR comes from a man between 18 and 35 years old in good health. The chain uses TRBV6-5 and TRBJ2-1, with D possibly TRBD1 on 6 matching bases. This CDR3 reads CAATTAGVNEQFF. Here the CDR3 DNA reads TGTGCCGCCACTACGGCAGGGGTCAATGAGCAGTTCTTC.